A selection of T cell receptor beta chains follows, all from one sample in a study of shared clonotypes between healthy human individuals. The repertoire was sequenced with immunoSEQ multiplex PCR; TCRdb's copy has only in-frame clones and lacks some. This table has approximately 2,000,000 clones, 93% appearing once. Sequencing input: naive CD8+ T cells from PBMCs. Source of these receptors: a man younger than 35 in good health. Some clones in this sample may be carry-over from other donors' samples. CDR3s include the opening cysteine and the closing phenylalanine or tryptophan. The D gene is left open where the match is weak. Some rows have no size entry. The others give once, few or many, or a class for an expanded clone.

cdr3_length: 15
v_call: TRBV27
d_call: TRBD2
clone_size: .
j_call: TRBJ2-7
cdr3_nt: TGTGCCAGCAGTTCCGCGCGGGGGGGCTGGGACGAGCAGTACTTC
cdr3_aa: CASSSARGGWDEQYF

cdr3_length: 14
v_call: TRBV5-5
d_call: .
clone_size: .
j_call: TRBJ2-7
cdr3_nt: TGTGCCAGCAGCTGGCCCCGGGACTCCTACGAGCAGTACTTC
cdr3_aa: CASSWPRDSYEQYF

cdr3_length: 15
v_call: TRBV4-3
d_call: .
clone_size: .
j_call: TRBJ1-2
cdr3_nt: TGCGCCAGCAGCCCTCGTCGGGGGCTGAACTATGGCTACACCTTC
cdr3_aa: CASSPRRGLNYGYTF

cdr3_length: 13
v_call: TRBV2
d_call: .
clone_size: .
j_call: TRBJ1-5
cdr3_nt: TGTGCCAGCAGTGAATATGGGTATCAGCCCCAGCATTTT
cdr3_aa: CASSEYGYQPQHF

cdr3_length: 16
v_call: TRBV9
d_call: .
clone_size: .
j_call: TRBJ2-1
cdr3_nt: TGTGCCAGCAGCGTAGTTTCGGGTGGCTCCTACAATGAGCAGTTCTTC
cdr3_aa: CASSVVSGGSYNEQFF

cdr3_length: 14
v_call: TRBV29-1
d_call: .
clone_size: .
j_call: TRBJ2-1
cdr3_nt: TGCAGCGTTGACGGCGGGGCTATACTCAATGAGCAGTTCTTC
cdr3_aa: CSVDGGAILNEQFF

cdr3_length: 15
v_call: TRBV10-3
d_call: TRBD2
clone_size: .
j_call: TRBJ2-1
cdr3_nt: TGTGCCATCAGTGGGGGACTAGCGGCTAACAATGAGCAGTTCTTC
cdr3_aa: CAISGGLAANNEQFF

cdr3_length: 15
v_call: TRBV9
d_call: .
clone_size: .
j_call: TRBJ1-1
cdr3_nt: TGTGCCAGCAGCGTAGCGGCCAGAAAGAACACTGAAGCTTTCTTT
cdr3_aa: CASSVAARKNTEAFF

cdr3_length: 14
v_call: TRBV19
d_call: .
clone_size: .
j_call: TRBJ2-7
cdr3_nt: TGTGCCAGTAGTTTCGGGACTTTGTCCTACGAGCAGTACTTC
cdr3_aa: CASSFGTLSYEQYF

cdr3_length: 14
v_call: TRBV7-6
d_call: .
clone_size: .
j_call: TRBJ2-7
cdr3_nt: TGTGCCAGCAGCTTAGGCAGGGGGGCCTACGAGCAGTACTTC
cdr3_aa: CASSLGRGAYEQYF

cdr3_length: 14
v_call: TRBV27
d_call: .
clone_size: .
j_call: TRBJ2-3
cdr3_nt: TGTGCCAGCAGCGCAGGGGCCCTCACAGATACGCAGTATTTT
cdr3_aa: CASSAGALTDTQYF

cdr3_length: 13
v_call: TRBV7-9
d_call: .
clone_size: .
j_call: TRBJ2-7
cdr3_nt: TGTGCCAGCAGCCCAGGGGGGAAACGTGAGCAGTACTTC
cdr3_aa: CASSPGGKREQYF

cdr3_length: 15
v_call: TRBV28
d_call: .
clone_size: .
j_call: TRBJ1-5
cdr3_nt: TGTGCCACCCTTCTAACGTGGGGGCGCAATCAGCCCCAGCATTTT
cdr3_aa: CATLLTWGRNQPQHF

cdr3_length: 14
v_call: TRBV7-8
d_call: TRBD1
clone_size: .
j_call: TRBJ1-1
cdr3_nt: TGTGCCAGCAGCTTAGTCAGGGGGAGCACTGAAGCTTTCTTT
cdr3_aa: CASSLVRGSTEAFF

cdr3_length: 12
v_call: TRBV6-5
d_call: TRBD2
clone_size: .
j_call: TRBJ2-5
cdr3_nt: TGTGCCAGCACCTCCCAGCGGGAGCGTCAGTACTTC
cdr3_aa: CASTSQRERQYF

cdr3_length: 17
v_call: TRBV7-6
d_call: TRBD2
clone_size: .
j_call: TRBJ2-1
cdr3_nt: TGTGCCAGCAGCCCAACGAGGACTAGCGGGAGTTTCTATGAGCAGTTCTTC
cdr3_aa: CASSPTRTSGSFYEQFF

cdr3_length: 16
v_call: TRBV6-1
d_call: TRBD1
clone_size: few
j_call: TRBJ1-5
cdr3_nt: TGTGCCAGCAGTGAAAGTCGTGTCAGGGGGGGTCAGCCCCAGCATTTT
cdr3_aa: CASSESRVRGGQPQHF

cdr3_length: 13
v_call: TRBV27
d_call: .
clone_size: .
j_call: TRBJ2-5
cdr3_nt: TGTGCCAGCAGTTTCTTCGGTGGGGAGACCCAGTACTTC
cdr3_aa: CASSFFGGETQYF

cdr3_length: 14
v_call: TRBV9
d_call: TRBD1
clone_size: .
j_call: TRBJ1-1
cdr3_nt: TGTGCCAGCAGCGTAGAGGGCAGGGGGACTGAAGCTTTCTTT
cdr3_aa: CASSVEGRGTEAFF

cdr3_length: 13
v_call: TRBV27
d_call: .
clone_size: .
j_call: TRBJ2-1
cdr3_nt: TGTGCCGCCACCAGCGGCTCCTACAATGAGCAGTTCTTC
cdr3_aa: CAATSGSYNEQFF

cdr3_length: 13
v_call: TRBV27
d_call: .
clone_size: .
j_call: TRBJ1-5
cdr3_nt: TGTGCCAGCAGTTTATCAGGCAATCAGCCCCAGCATTTT
cdr3_aa: CASSLSGNQPQHF

cdr3_length: 16
v_call: TRBV30
d_call: TRBD2
clone_size: once
j_call: TRBJ2-2
cdr3_nt: TGTGCCTGGAGACCTATCGCACTAGCGGGAGTAGGGGAGCTGTTTTTT
cdr3_aa: CAWRPIALAGVGELFF

cdr3_length: 15
v_call: TRBV9
d_call: .
clone_size: .
j_call: TRBJ1-5
cdr3_nt: TGTGCCAGCAGCGTAGGAGGGGGGGTCAATCAGCCCCAGCATTTT
cdr3_aa: CASSVGGGVNQPQHF

cdr3_length: 15
v_call: TRBV5-4
d_call: TRBD1
clone_size: .
j_call: TRBJ2-7
cdr3_nt: TGTGCCAGCAGCTTGACAGGGGGCAAATATTACGAGCAGTACTTC
cdr3_aa: CASSLTGGKYYEQYF

cdr3_length: 12
v_call: TRBV29-1
d_call: .
clone_size: .
j_call: TRBJ2-7
cdr3_nt: TGCAGCGGGGCGACTAGTCCCTACGAGCAGTACTTC
cdr3_aa: CSGATSPYEQYF

cdr3_length: 13
v_call: TRBV6-5
d_call: TRBD2
clone_size: .
j_call: TRBJ2-3
cdr3_nt: TGTGCCAGCAGTACTAGCGGGTGGGATACGCAGTATTTT
cdr3_aa: CASSTSGWDTQYF

cdr3_length: 12
v_call: TRBV27
d_call: .
clone_size: .
j_call: TRBJ2-1
cdr3_nt: TGTGCCAGCAGTGGGGTCTACAATGAGCAGTTCTTC
cdr3_aa: CASSGVYNEQFF

cdr3_length: 14
v_call: TRBV27
d_call: TRBD1
clone_size: .
j_call: TRBJ1-5
cdr3_nt: TGTGCCAGCAGTTTGGGACAGGGGGTTGGGCCCCAGCATTTT
cdr3_aa: CASSLGQGVGPQHF

cdr3_length: 13
v_call: TRBV5-6
d_call: TRBD1
clone_size: .
j_call: TRBJ1-3
cdr3_nt: TGTGCCAGCGGACAGGGTGGTGGAAACACCATATATTTT
cdr3_aa: CASGQGGGNTIYF

cdr3_length: 14
v_call: TRBV6-6
d_call: .
clone_size: .
j_call: TRBJ1-2
cdr3_nt: TGTGCCAGCAGTTACCCCGCGACAGGACTTGGCTACACCTTC
cdr3_aa: CASSYPATGLGYTF

cdr3_length: 18
v_call: TRBV5-1
d_call: TRBD1
clone_size: .
j_call: TRBJ1-2
cdr3_nt: TGCGCCAGCAGCCCGTACGTTCCGGGACAGGGGGACAACTATGGCTACACCTTC
cdr3_aa: CASSPYVPGQGDNYGYTF

cdr3_length: 13
v_call: TRBV27
d_call: .
clone_size: .
j_call: TRBJ1-5
cdr3_nt: TGTGCCAGCAGTCTCAGGATGGGGTGGCCCCAGCATTTT
cdr3_aa: CASSLRMGWPQHF

cdr3_length: 16
v_call: TRBV27
d_call: .
clone_size: .
j_call: TRBJ2-2
cdr3_nt: TGTGCCAGCAGTTTTACCGCGGGAGGACAGGTCGGGGAGCTGTTTTTT
cdr3_aa: CASSFTAGGQVGELFF

cdr3_length: 14
v_call: TRBV11-2
d_call: TRBD1
clone_size: .
j_call: TRBJ2-7
cdr3_nt: TGTGCCAGCAGCTTCGGGGACAGAGCCTACGAGCAGTACTTC
cdr3_aa: CASSFGDRAYEQYF

cdr3_length: 13
v_call: TRBV27
d_call: .
clone_size: once
j_call: TRBJ2-7
cdr3_nt: TGTGCCAGCAGTTTAGGCCACTCCTACGAGCAGTACTTC
cdr3_aa: CASSLGHSYEQYF

cdr3_length: 12
v_call: TRBV6-5
d_call: .
clone_size: once
j_call: TRBJ1-2
cdr3_nt: TGTGCCACTCGGCAGGGTAGGGACGGCTACACCTTC
cdr3_aa: CATRQGRDGYTF

cdr3_length: 11
v_call: TRBV27
d_call: .
clone_size: .
j_call: TRBJ1-1
cdr3_nt: TGTGCCAGCCGTAGGGGCACTGAAGCTTTCTTT
cdr3_aa: CASRRGTEAFF

cdr3_length: 15
v_call: TRBV29-1
d_call: .
clone_size: .
j_call: TRBJ2-5
cdr3_nt: TGCAGCGTTGAAGTGGCCAGCTTAGCTCCGGAGACCCAGTACTTC
cdr3_aa: CSVEVASLAPETQYF

cdr3_length: 15
v_call: TRBV28
d_call: .
clone_size: .
j_call: TRBJ2-2
cdr3_nt: TGTGCCAGCAGTGAAATCCGGGGAGCCAGCGGGGAGCTGTTTTTT
cdr3_aa: CASSEIRGASGELFF

cdr3_length: 19
v_call: TRBV9
d_call: .
clone_size: .
j_call: TRBJ2-6
cdr3_nt: TGTGCCAGCAGCGTAGATTCTACGATACAGAGCTCTGGGGCCAACGTCCTGACTTTC
cdr3_aa: CASSVDSTIQSSGANVLTF

cdr3_length: 17
v_call: TRBV11-2
d_call: TRBD2
clone_size: .
j_call: TRBJ2-7
cdr3_nt: TGTGCCAGCAGCCCGTCCTTTCTAGGCGGGAGAGTATACGAGCAGTACTTC
cdr3_aa: CASSPSFLGGRVYEQYF

cdr3_length: 13
v_call: TRBV19
d_call: .
clone_size: .
j_call: TRBJ2-2
cdr3_nt: TGTGCCAGTAGTAAGGATTTGACCGGGGAGCTGTTTTTT
cdr3_aa: CASSKDLTGELFF

cdr3_length: 14
v_call: TRBV10-3
d_call: .
clone_size: .
j_call: TRBJ2-3
cdr3_nt: TGTGCCACCCTAATAGGGCCTTCCACAGATACGCAGTATTTT
cdr3_aa: CATLIGPSTDTQYF

cdr3_length: 13
v_call: TRBV7-9
d_call: .
clone_size: .
j_call: TRBJ1-2
cdr3_nt: TGTGCCAGCCTAGACTCGGCCGACTATGGCTACACCTTC
cdr3_aa: CASLDSADYGYTF

cdr3_length: 16
v_call: TRBV14
d_call: TRBD2
clone_size: .
j_call: TRBJ2-5
cdr3_nt: TGTGCCAGCAGCCATCCGACTAGCGGCCAACAAGAGACCCAGTACTTC
cdr3_aa: CASSHPTSGQQETQYF

cdr3_length: 11
v_call: TRBV29-1
d_call: .
clone_size: .
j_call: TRBJ2-3
cdr3_nt: TGCAGCGTCAGGGAGCCAGATACGCAGTATTTT
cdr3_aa: CSVREPDTQYF

cdr3_length: 13
v_call: TRBV19
d_call: .
clone_size: .
j_call: TRBJ1-1
cdr3_nt: TGTGCCAGTCACACGACCGGATACACTGAAGCTTTCTTT
cdr3_aa: CASHTTGYTEAFF

cdr3_length: 14
v_call: TRBV7-6
d_call: .
clone_size: .
j_call: TRBJ1-1
cdr3_nt: TGTGCCAGCAGCTTAGGTCAGGGATCGCCTGAAGCTTTCTTT
cdr3_aa: CASSLGQGSPEAFF

cdr3_length: 18
v_call: TRBV7-3
d_call: .
clone_size: .
j_call: TRBJ1-2
cdr3_nt: TGTGCCAGCAGCTTACCCCCCGGGCAAAGAAGGCCTAACTATGGCTACACCTTC
cdr3_aa: CASSLPPGQRRPNYGYTF

cdr3_length: 16
v_call: TRBV4-3
d_call: .
clone_size: .
j_call: TRBJ2-7
cdr3_nt: TGCGCCAGCAGCCAAAGCCAAAGCCGGGAGCTCTACGAGCAGTACTTC
cdr3_aa: CASSQSQSRELYEQYF

cdr3_length: 15
v_call: TRBV27
d_call: TRBD2
clone_size: .
j_call: TRBJ2-1
cdr3_nt: TGTGCCAGCAAATTACTAGCGGGAGGGTTGAATGAGCAGTTCTTC
cdr3_aa: CASKLLAGGLNEQFF

cdr3_length: 12
v_call: TRBV7-9
d_call: .
clone_size: .
j_call: TRBJ2-5
cdr3_nt: TGTGCCAGCAGCTTAGGTGTGGAGACCCAGTACTTC
cdr3_aa: CASSLGVETQYF

cdr3_length: 15
v_call: TRBV9
d_call: TRBD2
clone_size: .
j_call: TRBJ2-7
cdr3_nt: TGTGCCAGCAGCGTAGACCTAGCGGGAGGTAAGGAGCAGTACTTC
cdr3_aa: CASSVDLAGGKEQYF

cdr3_length: 16
v_call: TRBV27
d_call: .
clone_size: .
j_call: TRBJ1-4
cdr3_nt: TGTGCCAGCAGTTTATCGGTCTTAGGGCTCGGAGAAAAACTGTTTTTT
cdr3_aa: CASSLSVLGLGEKLFF

cdr3_length: 14
v_call: TRBV19
d_call: .
clone_size: .
j_call: TRBJ1-3
cdr3_nt: TGTGCCAGTAGTATCTCAGTGGGCTGGAACACCATATATTTT
cdr3_aa: CASSISVGWNTIYF